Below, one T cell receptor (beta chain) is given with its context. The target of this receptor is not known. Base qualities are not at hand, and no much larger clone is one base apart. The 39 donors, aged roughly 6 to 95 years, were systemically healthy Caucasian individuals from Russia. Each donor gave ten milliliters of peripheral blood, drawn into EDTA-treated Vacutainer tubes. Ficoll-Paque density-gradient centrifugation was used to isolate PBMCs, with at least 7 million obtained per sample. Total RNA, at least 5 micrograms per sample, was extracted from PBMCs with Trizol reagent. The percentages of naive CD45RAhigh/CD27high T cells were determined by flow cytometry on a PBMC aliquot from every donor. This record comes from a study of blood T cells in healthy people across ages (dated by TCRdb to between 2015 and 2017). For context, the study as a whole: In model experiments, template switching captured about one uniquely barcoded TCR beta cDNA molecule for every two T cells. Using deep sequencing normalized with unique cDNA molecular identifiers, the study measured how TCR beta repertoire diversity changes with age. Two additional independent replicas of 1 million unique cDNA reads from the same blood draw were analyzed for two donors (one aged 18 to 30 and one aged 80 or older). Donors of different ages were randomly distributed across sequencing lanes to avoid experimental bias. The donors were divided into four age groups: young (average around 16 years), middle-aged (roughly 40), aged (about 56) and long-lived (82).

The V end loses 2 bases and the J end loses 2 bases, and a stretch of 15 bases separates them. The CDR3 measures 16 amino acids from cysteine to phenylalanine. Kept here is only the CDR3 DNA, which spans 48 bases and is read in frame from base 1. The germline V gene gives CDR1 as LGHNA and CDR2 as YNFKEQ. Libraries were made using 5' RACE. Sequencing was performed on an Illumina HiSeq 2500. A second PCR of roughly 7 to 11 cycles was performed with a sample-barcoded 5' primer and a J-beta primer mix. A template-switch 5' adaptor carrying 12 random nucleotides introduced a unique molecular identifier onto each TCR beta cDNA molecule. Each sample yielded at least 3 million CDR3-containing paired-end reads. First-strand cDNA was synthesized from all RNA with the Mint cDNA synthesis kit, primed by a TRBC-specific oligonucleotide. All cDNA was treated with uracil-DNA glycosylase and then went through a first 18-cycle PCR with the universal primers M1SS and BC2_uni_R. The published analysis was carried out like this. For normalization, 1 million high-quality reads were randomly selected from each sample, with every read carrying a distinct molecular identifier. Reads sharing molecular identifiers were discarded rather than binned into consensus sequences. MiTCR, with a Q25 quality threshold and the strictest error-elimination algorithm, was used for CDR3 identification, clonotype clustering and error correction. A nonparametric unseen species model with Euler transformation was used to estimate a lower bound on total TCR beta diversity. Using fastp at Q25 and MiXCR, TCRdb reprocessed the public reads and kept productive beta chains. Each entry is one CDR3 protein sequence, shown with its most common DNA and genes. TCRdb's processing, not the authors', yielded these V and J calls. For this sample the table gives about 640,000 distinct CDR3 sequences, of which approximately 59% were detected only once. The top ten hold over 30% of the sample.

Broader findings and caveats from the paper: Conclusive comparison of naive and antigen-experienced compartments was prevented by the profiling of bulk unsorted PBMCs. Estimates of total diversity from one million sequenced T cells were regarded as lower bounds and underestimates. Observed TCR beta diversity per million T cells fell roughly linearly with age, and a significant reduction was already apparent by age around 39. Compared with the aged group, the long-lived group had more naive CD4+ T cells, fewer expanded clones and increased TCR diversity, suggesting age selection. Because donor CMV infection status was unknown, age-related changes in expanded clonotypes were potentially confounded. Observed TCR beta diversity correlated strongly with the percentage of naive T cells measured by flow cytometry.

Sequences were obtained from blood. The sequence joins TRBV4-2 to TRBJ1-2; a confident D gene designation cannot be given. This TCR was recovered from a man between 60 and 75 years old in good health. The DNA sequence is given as TGTGCCAGCAGCCAATTATGGGGTGAACCGAACTATGGCTACACCTTC. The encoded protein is CASSQLWGEPNYGYTF.